Listed below are T cell receptor beta chains from one sample, sequenced in a study of response to subunit inactivated influenza vaccine. TCRdb re-analysed the RT-PCR reads in MiXCR, keeping a single row per CDR3 protein. The repertoire has about 700,000 distinct CDR3 sequences, about 15% of them found once; the top ten carry approximately 7%. The material sequenced was PBMCs from blood, taken approximately 15 days before vaccination. These receptors originate from a man aged 45-65 years who received an inactivated influenza vaccine. CDR3s include the opening cysteine and the closing phenylalanine or tryptophan. D genes are given only for firm matches. Expanded clones are given a class, and other clones once, few, many or no size at all.

V: TRBV3-1; D: -; J: TRBJ2-5; size: few; CDR3: CASSQEGKTQYF; DNA: TGTGCCAGCAGCCAAGAGGGGAAGACCCAGTACTTC
V: TRBV4-1; D: -; J: TRBJ2-3; size: -; CDR3: CASSQDEGGVPSDTQYF; DNA: TGCGCCAGCAGCCAAGATGAGGGGGGCGTTCCCTCAGATACGCAGTATTTT
V: TRBV5-5; D: TRBD1; J: TRBJ2-5; size: -; CDR3: CASSQWGTGPGETQYF; DNA: TGTGCCAGCAGCCAGTGGGGGACAGGACCGGGAGAGACCCAGTACTTC
V: TRBV12-3/TRBV12-4; D: -; J: TRBJ2-5; size: -; CDR3: CASSSGPKETQYF; DNA: TGTGCCAGCAGTTCGGGGCCTAAAGAGACCCAGTACTTC
V: TRBV4-3; D: -; J: TRBJ2-7; size: many; CDR3: CASSTGQGPYEQYF; DNA: TGCGCCAGCAGTACGGGGCAGGGGCCCTACGAGCAGTACTTC
V: TRBV29-1; D: TRBD1; J: TRBJ2-7; size: many; CDR3: CSVDGQGGTYEQYF; DNA: TGCAGCGTCGACGGACAGGGGGGGACCTACGAGCAGTACTTC
V: TRBV25-1; D: -; J: TRBJ1-2; size: -; CDR3: CASSRQKTYGYTF; DNA: TGTGCCAGCAGTAGACAGAAAACCTATGGCTACACCTTC
V: TRBV6-2/TRBV6-3; D: -; J: TRBJ1-5; size: -; CDR3: CASRAGAGAQHF; DNA: TGTGCCAGCAGGGCAGGGGCGGGGGCCCAGCATTTT
V: TRBV19; D: -; J: TRBJ1-1; size: few; CDR3: CASGIRNTEAFF; DNA: TGTGCCAGTGGTATTAGGAACACTGAAGCTTTCTTT
V: TRBV6-2/TRBV6-3; D: TRBD1; J: TRBJ2-2; size: few; CDR3: CASRPGDRDTGELFF; DNA: TGTGCCAGCAGGCCTGGGGACAGGGACACCGGGGAGCTGTTTTTT
V: TRBV12-3/TRBV12-4; D: TRBD2; J: TRBJ2-2; size: few; CDR3: CASSRSGVNTGELFF; DNA: TGTGCCAGCAGCAGAAGCGGGGTAAACACCGGGGAGCTGTTTTTT
V: TRBV20-1; D: -; J: TRBJ2-7; size: few; CDR3: CSAPAGTRTYEQYF; DNA: TGCAGTGCACCCGCCGGGACACGGACCTACGAGCAGTACTTC
V: TRBV30; D: TRBD1; J: TRBJ1-5; size: few; CDR3: CAWGRGPGQPQHF; DNA: TGTGCCTGGGGGAGGGGGCCCGGACAGCCCCAGCATTTT
V: TRBV12-3/TRBV12-4; D: -; J: TRBJ2-7; size: -; CDR3: CASSSSTGSSISYEQYF; DNA: TGTGCCAGCAGTTCCTCTACAGGGTCAAGTATCTCCTACGAGCAGTACTTC
V: TRBV4-3; D: TRBD1; J: TRBJ2-3; size: -; CDR3: CASSQLLATGAVSDTQYF; DNA: TGCGCCAGCAGCCAGCTCCTTGCGACAGGGGCTGTCTCCGATACGCAGTATTTT
V: TRBV29-1; D: -; J: TRBJ1-2; size: few; CDR3: CSVEDPGSRGYTF; DNA: TGCAGCGTTGAAGATCCGGGCTCGAGGGGCTACACCTTC
V: TRBV20-1; D: -; J: TRBJ1-2; size: -; CDR3: CSARPGTTGYGYTF; DNA: TGCAGTGCTAGACCCGGGACAACTGGGTATGGCTACACCTTC
V: TRBV4-1; D: TRBD1; J: TRBJ2-2; size: once; CDR3: CASSQTGTGYSGELFF; DNA: TGCGCCAGCAGCCAAACCGGGACAGGGTATAGCGGGGAGCTGTTTTTT
V: TRBV30; D: TRBD2; J: TRBJ2-1; size: -; CDR3: CAWSHSSGVYNEQFF; DNA: TGTGCCTGGAGCCATTCCAGCGGGGTCTACAATGAGCAGTTCTTC
V: TRBV4-1; D: -; J: TRBJ1-4; size: -; CDR3: CASSQPIRGKGEKLFF; DNA: TGCGCCAGCAGCCAGCCAATCCGGGGAAAAGGGGAAAAACTGTTTTTT
V: TRBV5-1; D: TRBD1; J: TRBJ2-5; size: few; CDR3: CASSSRGTGEETQYF; DNA: TGCGCCAGCAGCTCTAGGGGGACAGGGGAAGAGACCCAGTACTTC
V: TRBV4-1; D: TRBD1; J: TRBJ2-1; size: -; CDR3: CASSQYTGAPYNEQFF; DNA: TGCGCCAGCAGCCAATATACAGGGGCCCCCTACAATGAGCAGTTCTTC
V: TRBV4-1; D: TRBD1; J: TRBJ2-1; size: -; CDR3: CASSHSPGQGVDEQFF; DNA: TGCGCCAGCAGCCATTCCCCCGGACAGGGGGTCGATGAGCAGTTCTTC
V: TRBV20-1; D: TRBD2; J: TRBJ2-3; size: many; CDR3: CSARSPLAGDSSTDTQYF; DNA: TGCAGTGCTAGATCGCCCCTAGCGGGGGACTCTAGCACAGATACGCAGTATTTT